This TCR beta chain comes out of a study of blood T cell repertoires in COVID-19. As for the study in general: PBMCs, B-cell-depleted T cells, or T cells provided the cDNA or gDNA that made up the material.

CDR1 is SSHAT and CDR2 is FNYEAQ in the germline V gene (reference sequence). CDR3 size: 13 residues. Assay used: immunoSEQ multiplex PCR; TCRdb lists only in-frame clones, some missing. The sample lists some 150,000 clones, around 83% occurring once. Worth noting for this clone: At one end the junction does not follow the germline gene, possibly because of a read error.

The material sequenced was peripheral blood. The TCR originated in a human donor with acute or convalescent COVID-19. The donor label of this sample is uncertain. The rearrangement links TRBV7-7 to TRBJ2-5; D is unclear. The CDR3 DNA is TGTGCTAGCAGCTTAGCTCCGGAAGAGACCCAGTACTTC. Its translation: CASSLAPEETQYF.